The following is a TCR beta chain sequence with its context. V dropped 6 bases and J dropped 3; count of bases not matched to a gene: 8. Germline lookup yields CDR1 KGHSH and CDR2 LQKENI. This CDR3 contains 14 residues. RNA, at about 0.45 to 1 ug, was reverse transcribed with random hexamers. Amplification of TCR beta CDR3 across 54 Vbeta and 13 Jbeta was performed with immunoSEQ multiplex PCR. TCRdb re-derived calls from the immunoSEQ multiplex PCR reads in MiXCR, one entry per CDR3 protein. Of some 130,000 distinct CDR3 sequences listed, roughly 94% are singletons. This sample was included in a study of CD8 T cells in Susac syndrome. Blood CD8+ and CD4+ T cells underwent high-throughput TCR beta sequencing.

The chain carries TRBV18 and TRBJ2-7, with TRBD2 matching 7 bases. Sequencing was done on a sample of CD4+ T cells from PBMCs. The TCR originated in a human donor with multiple sclerosis. As DNA, the CDR3 is TGTGCCAGCTCCCAGGGAGGGCCCGACTACGAGCAGTACTTC. It encodes CASSQGGPDYEQYF. Full variable domain (outside the CDR3, taken from reference TRBV18 and TRBJ2-7): NAGVMQNPRHLVRRRGQEARLRCSPMKGHSHVYWYRQLPEEGLKFMVYLQKENIIDESGMPKERFSAEFPKEGPSILRIQQVVRGDSAAYFCASSQGGPDYEQYFGPGTRLTVT.